Below, one T cell receptor beta chain is given with its context. CDR1 is ENHRY, CDR2 SYGVKD, per germline. Trimming removed 4 bases from V and 1 base from J; junction bases left unmatched: 0. This CDR3 has 15 residues. Profiling relied on immunoSEQ multiplex PCR, and the TCRdb table lists in-frame clones only, not all of them. The table has fewer than 90,000 clones, approximately 90% seen once. This record comes from a study of blood T cell repertoires in COVID-19. Across the whole study: Sample material is recorded as cDNA or gDNA derived from T cells, B-cell-depleted T cells, or PBMCs.

The gene calls are TRBV10-3 and TRBJ2-2; TRBD2 agrees at 10 bases. The sequence was collected from a male donor with acute or convalescent COVID-19. Sequencing used peripheral blood. The CDR3 protein is CAISASGRNTGELFF. CDR3 nucleotides: TGTGCCATCAGTGCTAGCGGGAGGAACACCGGGGAGCTGTTTTTT.